Below, 11 T cell receptor beta chains from the same sample are listed, as sequenced in a study of blood T cell repertoires in COVID-19 (dated by TCRdb to the early 2020s). Libraries were built with the immunoSEQ multiplex PCR assay. Not all clones reach the TCRdb copy of this immuneACCESS table, which keeps in-frame sequences only. Checked studies attribute under half of the gap to unresolved V genes and leave the rest unexplained. This sample gives hundreds of thousands of clones in total; more than 75% of them show up just once. The top ten clonotypes cover around 0.97% of the sample. What was sequenced was peripheral blood. The receptor set was obtained from a man aged 40-49 years with acute or convalescent COVID-19.

This rearrangement joins TRBV5-1 to TRBJ1-2; unclear D gene. The germline V and J ends were trimmed by 6 bases and 4 bases, with 16 bases remaining between them. Germline V CDR1 and CDR2: SGHRS, YFSETQ. The CDR3 totals 14 residues. The CDR3 sequence: CASTLVGGLYGYTF. DNA of the CDR3: TGCGCCAGCACCTTAGTGGGAGGACTCTATGGCTACACCTTC.

This chain joins TRBV5-6 and TRBJ2-7; D gene ambiguous. The CDR3 runs 13 residues. Between the trimmed V and J ends, which lost 5 bases and 3 bases, there was a span of 12 bases. Germline assignment: CDR1 SGHDT and CDR2 YYEEEE. The CDR3 DNA sequence: TGTGCCAGCAGGCAGGCAGGCTACTACGAGCAGTACTTC. It codes for CASRQAGYYEQYF.

CDR3 residues: CASSFRGPETQYF. CDR3 nucleotides: TGCGCCAGCAGCTTCAGGGGGCCTGAGACCCAGTACTTC. The chain carries TRBV5-1 and TRBJ2-5, with TRBD1 identical over 8 bases. CDR3 length: 13 amino acids. The V segment lost 2 bases and the J segment 5 bases; nucleotides outside the gene matches: 2. CDR1 is SGHRS and CDR2 is YFSETQ in the germline V gene.

This clone was seen a single time. The chain couples TRBV16 to TRBJ1-5, with no clear D. Trimming left V 1 base short and J 2 bases short, with 12 bases between. The CDR3 runs 16 residues. The V gene's germline CDR1 is KGHSY and CDR2 FQNENV. The CDR3 sequence: CASSQFSSGGNQPQHF. The CDR3 nucleotides are TGTGCCAGCAGCCAATTTTCTTCAGGTGGCAATCAGCCCCAGCATTTT.

The rearrangement joins TRBV6-5 to TRBJ2-1; TRBD2 matches at 10 bases. Germline trimming cut 6 bases from V and 2 bases from J; bases unmatched to any gene: 4. This CDR3 is 15 amino acids long. The germline gives CDR1 MNHEY, CDR2 SVGAGI. The CDR3 reads CASSSSGGTYNEQFF. DNA for the CDR3: TGTGCCAGCAGCTCTAGCGGGGGAACCTACAATGAGCAGTTCTTC.

In nucleotides, the CDR3 is TGCGCCAGCAGCCCTCAACTAGCGGGGGGCGGGACCCAGTACTTC. This codes for CASSPQLAGGGTQYF. J is TRBJ2-5 and V is TRBV4-1, with 12 bases fitting TRBD2. Germline CDR1 MGHRA, CDR2 YSYEKL. V lost 4 bases to trimming and J lost 7 bases; unmatched junction nucleotides: 7. The CDR3 runs to 15 residues.

A single count supports this clone. V and J are TRBV19 and TRBJ1-1; 7 bases fit TRBD1. CDR1 and CDR2 (germline): LNHDA, SQIVND (reference sequence). J was trimmed by 0 bases and V by 6 bases; bases with no gene match: 10. CDR3 size: 16 residues. The CDR3 DNA sequence: TGTGCCAGTAGCCCAGACCCGACAGGGATGAACACTGAAGCTTTCTTT. This codes for CASSPDPTGMNTEAFF.

The gene calls are TRBV4-3 and TRBJ2-5; D is perhaps TRBD2 (5 bases). Germline CDR1 is LGHNA and CDR2 is YSLEER. This CDR3 is 14 amino acids long. V dropped 0 bases and J dropped 9 bases, with 14 bases sitting between them. The CDR3 DNA sequence: TGCGCCAGCAGCCAAGATCTTGGTGAGAGGGCCCAGTACTTC. It specifies CASSQDLGERAQYF.

This clone was observed a handful of times. In DNA form, the CDR3 reads TGTGCCAGCAGTTACTCGATGCTAGGCCAAGAGACCCAGTACTTC. This encodes CASSYSMLGQETQYF. The chain recombines TRBV6-5 with TRBJ2-5; no clear D gene. With 0 bases removed from V and 1 base from J, the gap between germline ends came to 9 bases. This CDR3 is built from 15 residues. CDR1 MNHEY and CDR2 SVGAGI come from the germline V gene.

The chain recombines TRBV6-5 with TRBJ2-4; D gene unclear. This CDR3 is built from 14 residues. The germline V and J ends were trimmed by 7 bases and 1 base, with 11 bases remaining between them. CDR1 is MNHEY, CDR2 SVGAGI, per germline. CDR3 in DNA: TGTGCCAGCACTTCGGTTGCGGCCAAAAACATTCAGTACTTC. Translation gives CASTSVAAKNIQYF.

The rearrangement joins TRBV11-2 to TRBJ1-1, with D possibly being TRBD1 (5 bases). In germline, CDR1 is SGHAT, CDR2 FQNNGV. V lost 1 base to trimming and J lost 6 bases, with 12 bases between them. This CDR3 comprises 14 residues. CDR3: CASSLGREGAEAFF. The CDR3 DNA reads as TGTGCCAGCAGCTTAGGTAGGGAAGGGGCTGAAGCTTTCTTT.